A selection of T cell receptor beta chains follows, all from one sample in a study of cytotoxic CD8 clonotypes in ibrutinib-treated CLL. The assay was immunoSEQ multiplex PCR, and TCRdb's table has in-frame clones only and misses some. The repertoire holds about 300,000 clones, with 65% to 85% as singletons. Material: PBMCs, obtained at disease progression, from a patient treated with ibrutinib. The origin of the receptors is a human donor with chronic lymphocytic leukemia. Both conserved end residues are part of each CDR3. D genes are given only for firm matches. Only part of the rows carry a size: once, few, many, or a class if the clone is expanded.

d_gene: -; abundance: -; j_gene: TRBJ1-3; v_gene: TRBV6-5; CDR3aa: CASSTALSGNTIYF; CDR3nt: TGTGCCAGCTCGACAGCCCTCTCTGGAAACACCATATATTTT
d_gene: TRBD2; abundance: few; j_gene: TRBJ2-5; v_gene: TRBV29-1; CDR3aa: CSVQPGLAGGVETQYF; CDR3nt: TGCAGCGTCCAACCGGGACTAGCGGGGGGCGTAGAGACCCAGTACTTC
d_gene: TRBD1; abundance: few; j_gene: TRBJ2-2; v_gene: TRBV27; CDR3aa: CASSPTGDTGELFF; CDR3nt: TGTGCCAGCAGTCCTACAGGGGACACCGGGGAGCTGTTTTTT
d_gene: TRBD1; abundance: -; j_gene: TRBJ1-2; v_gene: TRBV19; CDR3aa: CASSIRGTGGTGGYTF; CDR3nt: TGTGCCAGTAGTATAAGAGGGACAGGGGGCACAGGTGGCTACACCTTC
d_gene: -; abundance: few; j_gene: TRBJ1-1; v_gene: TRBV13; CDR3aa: CASSLVSTEAFF; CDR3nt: TGTGCCAGCAGCTTAGTTTCAACGGAAGCTTTCTTT
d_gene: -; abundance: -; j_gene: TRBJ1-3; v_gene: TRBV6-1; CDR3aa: CASTGPRPGNTIYF; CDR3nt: TGTGCCAGCACAGGTCCACGTCCTGGAAACACCATATATTTT
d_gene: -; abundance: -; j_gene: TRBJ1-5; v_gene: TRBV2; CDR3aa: CASSDRRVNQPQHF; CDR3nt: TGTGCCAGCAGTGACCGGCGGGTTAATCAGCCCCAGCATTTT
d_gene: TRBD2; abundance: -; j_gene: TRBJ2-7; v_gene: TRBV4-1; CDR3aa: CASSSGGGYEQYF; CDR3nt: TGCGCCAGCAGTAGCGGGGGAGGTTACGAGCAGTACTTC
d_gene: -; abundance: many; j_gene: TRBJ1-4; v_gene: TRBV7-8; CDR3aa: CASSPSAQNEKLFF; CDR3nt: TGTGCCAGCAGCCCATCAGCCCAAAATGAAAAACTGTTTTTT
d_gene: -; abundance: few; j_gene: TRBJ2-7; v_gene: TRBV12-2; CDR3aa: CASRLGYEQYF; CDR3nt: TGTGCAAGTCGCTTAGGATACGAGCAGTACTTC
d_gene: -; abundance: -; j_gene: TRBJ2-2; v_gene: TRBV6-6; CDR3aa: CASSLRTNTGELFF; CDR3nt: TGTGCCAGCAGTCTGAGGACTAACACCGGGGAGCTGTTTTTT
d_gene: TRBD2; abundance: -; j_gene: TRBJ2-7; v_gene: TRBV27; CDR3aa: CASRNAGTSGRAYEQYF; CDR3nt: TGTGCCAGCAGGAACGCCGGGACTAGCGGGAGGGCATACGAGCAGTACTTC
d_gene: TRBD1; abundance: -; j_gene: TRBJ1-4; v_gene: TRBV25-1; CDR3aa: CASSAIPGTGVEKLFF; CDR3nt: TGTGCCAGCAGCGCCATACCCGGGACAGGGGTTGAAAAACTGTTTTTT
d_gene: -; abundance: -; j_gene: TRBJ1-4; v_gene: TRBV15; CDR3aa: CATSSLKVTANEKLFF; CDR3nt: TGTGCCACCAGCAGCCTTAAGGTTACAGCTAATGAAAAACTGTTTTTT
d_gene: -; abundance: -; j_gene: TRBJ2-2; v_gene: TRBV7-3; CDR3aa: CASSLTRTSHGELFF; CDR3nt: TGTGCCAGCAGCTTAACAAGGACATCCCACGGGGAGCTGTTTTTT
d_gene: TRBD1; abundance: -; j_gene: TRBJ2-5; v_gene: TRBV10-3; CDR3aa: CAISGTGQETQYF; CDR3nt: TGTGCCATCAGTGGGACAGGTCAAGAGACCCAGTACTTC
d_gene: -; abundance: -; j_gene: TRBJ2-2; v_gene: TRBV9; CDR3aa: CASSSRLPLDTGELFF; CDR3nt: TGTGCCAGCAGCTCCCGACTACCCCTTGACACCGGGGAGCTGTTTTTT
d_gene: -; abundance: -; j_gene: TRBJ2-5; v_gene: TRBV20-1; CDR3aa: CSAGRGQTQYF; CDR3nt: TGCAGTGCTGGACGGGGTCAGACCCAGTACTTC
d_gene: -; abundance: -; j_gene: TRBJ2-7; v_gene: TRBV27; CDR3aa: CASRLTWGPYEQYF; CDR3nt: TGTGCCAGCAGACTCACGTGGGGGCCCTACGAGCAGTACTTC
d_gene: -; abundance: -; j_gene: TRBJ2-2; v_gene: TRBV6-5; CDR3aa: CASSYSRTRGPGELFF; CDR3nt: TGTGCCAGCAGTTACTCGAGGACTAGGGGGCCCGGGGAGCTGTTTTTT
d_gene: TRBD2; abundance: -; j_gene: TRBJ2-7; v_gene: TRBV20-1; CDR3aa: CSGGRTYEQYF; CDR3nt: TGCAGTGGCGGGAGAACGTACGAGCAGTACTTC
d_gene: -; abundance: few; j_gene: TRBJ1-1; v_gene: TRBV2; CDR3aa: CASMGGIEAFF; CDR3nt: TGTGCCAGCATGGGGGGGATTGAAGCTTTCTTT
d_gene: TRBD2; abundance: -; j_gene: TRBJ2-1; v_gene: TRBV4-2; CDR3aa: CASSQEWRGAHNEQFF; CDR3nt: TGTGCCAGCAGCCAAGAGTGGCGGGGGGCCCACAATGAGCAGTTCTTC